These 5 T cell receptor beta chains originate from one sample sequenced in a study of cytomegalovirus exposure and HLA in healthy donors. The PCR used 60 Vbeta and 13 Jbeta primers. Assay used: immunoSEQ multiplex PCR; TCRdb lists only in-frame clones, some missing. The data hold 150,000 to 200,000 clones, with 72% observed a single time. The sequenced sample consisted of PBMCs. The origin of the receptors is a human donor in good health.

The genes are TRBV18 and TRBJ2-5; D perhaps matches TRBD1 (6 bases). This CDR3 has 15 residues. CDR1 is KGHSH and CDR2 is LQKENI in the germline V gene. Trimming stripped 3 bases from V and 0 bases from J, with 11 bases between. In nucleotides, the CDR3 is TGTGCCAGCTCACCCAGGACAGCTTACCAAGAGACCCAGTACTTC. Protein: CASSPRTAYQETQYF. Variable domain in full (rest from reference TRBV18 and TRBJ2-5): NAGVMQNPRHLVRRRGQEARLRCSPMKGHSHVYWYRQLPEEGLKFMVYLQKENIIDESGMPKERFSAEFPKEGPSILRIQQVVRGDSAAYFCASSPRTAYQETQYFGPGTRLLVL.

The chain uses TRBV6-5 and TRBJ1-6; D is perhaps TRBD1 (5 bases). The CDR3 runs to 14 residues. Trimming cost V 7 bases and J 3 bases, with 10 bases left between them. The germline V gene encodes CDR1 MNHEY and CDR2 SVGAGI. The CDR3 protein is CASTLTVYNSPLHF. The CDR3 coding sequence is TGTGCCAGCACACTGACAGTCTATAATTCACCCCTCCACTTT.

The genes are TRBV30 and TRBJ1-3; no firm D call. In germline, CDR1 is GTSNPN, CDR2 SVGIG (reference sequence). The CDR3 spans 14 residues. The V end lost 4 bases, the J end lost 0 bases, and 10 bases lay between the germline ends. The CDR3, as DNA: TGTGCCTGGACTATAGATTCCTCTGGAAACACCATATATTTT. It yields the protein CAWTIDSSGNTIYF.

A few counts support this clone. This sequence joins TRBV6-5 and TRBJ2-7; tentatively, D is TRBD1 (6 bases). The CDR3 totals 15 residues. Germline values: CDR1 MNHEY, CDR2 SVGAGI. Trimming cost V 0 bases and J 2 bases, with 11 bases left between them. The CDR3, as DNA: TGTGCCAGCAGTTACTCGGGACAACTCGCCTACGAGCAGTACTTC. It encodes CASSYSGQLAYEQYF.

The chain employs TRBV4-3 and TRBJ2-7; D is uncertain. The CDR3 loop spans 14 amino acids. Germline V gives CDR1 LGHNA, CDR2 YSLEER. V was shortened by 1 base and J by 2 bases, with 9 bases between the two germline ends. The CDR3: CASSQAPLTYEQYF. In DNA, the CDR3 is TGCGCCAGCAGCCAAGCGCCACTGACCTACGAGCAGTACTTC.